This T cell receptor (beta chain) is from a study of cytomegalovirus exposure and HLA in healthy donors. Remarks on this clone: Its specificity is unknown.

Study findings and constraints: According to an earlier analysis, most TCR beta V segments yielded productive rearrangements about 90% or about 30% of the time.

CDR1 is SGHVS and CDR2 is FQNEAQ in the germline V gene. The CDR3 is 16 residues long. The germline V and J ends were trimmed by 2 bases and 3 bases, with 11 bases remaining between them. 13 Jbeta primers and 60 Vbeta primers were used for the PCR. Per the original methods: In a later analysis, the count reached 80 million or so unique TCR beta chains, with approximately 11 million shared. Only in-frame clones appear in the TCRdb table, and some are missing; sequencing was by immunoSEQ multiplex PCR. The D gene and trimming were derived from the DNA, and the V and J assignments and clone size from that table. The table for this sample gives around 51,000 clones.

The chain has TRBV7-8 and TRBJ1-6; D ambiguous. This sequence originates from a man aged 40-49 years in good health and CMV-seropositive. Sequenced material: PBMCs. The CDR3 sequence: CASSLNDIHYNSPLHF. In DNA, the CDR3 is TGTGCCAGCAGCTTAAACGACATCCACTATAATTCACCCCTCCACTTT.